A selection of T cell receptor beta chains follows, all from one sample in a study of T cells in Graves' hyperthyroidism and ophthalmopathy. TCRdb re-called the multiplex PCR reads with MiXCR, one entry per CDR3 protein. The sample has around 440,000 distinct CDR3 sequences, more than 15% seen once. Sequencing used blood. These receptors were collected from a woman between 18 and 30 years old with Graves' hyperthyroidism. Both conserved end residues are part of each CDR3. A D gene is named only where the DNA matches it firmly. Clone size is stated in some rows and not others, as once, few, many or a class when expanded.

D gene: NA
clone size: many
J gene: TRBJ2-7
V gene: TRBV6-1
CDR3 protein: CASSYSGSRPAYEQYF
CDR3 DNA: TGTGCCAGCAGTTATTCAGGGAGCCGACCCGCCTACGAGCAGTACTTC

D gene: TRBD1
clone size: many
J gene: TRBJ1-5
V gene: TRBV2
CDR3 protein: CARAGTGSNQPQHF
CDR3 DNA: TGTGCCAGAGCCGGGACAGGGAGTAATCAGCCCCAGCATTTT

D gene: TRBD1
clone size: many
J gene: TRBJ1-4
V gene: TRBV28
CDR3 protein: CASSLPPSYGTGEGEPTNEKLFF
CDR3 DNA: TGTGCCAGCAGTTTACCACCTTCATACGGGACAGGGGAGGGGGAACCAACTAATGAAAAACTGTTTTTT

D gene: TRBD2
clone size: NA
J gene: TRBJ2-1
V gene: TRBV2
CDR3 protein: CASSTGLAGKNEQFF
CDR3 DNA: TGTGCCAGCAGTACGGGACTAGCGGGGAAGAATGAGCAGTTCTTC

D gene: NA
clone size: many
J gene: TRBJ1-1
V gene: TRBV2
CDR3 protein: CASRGPLGVNTEAFF
CDR3 DNA: TGTGCCAGCAGGGGACCCTTAGGGGTGAACACTGAAGCTTTCTTT

D gene: TRBD1
clone size: many
J gene: TRBJ1-5
V gene: TRBV28
CDR3 protein: CASSLWTGTGRMYSNQPQHF
CDR3 DNA: TGTGCCAGCAGTTTATGGACCGGGACAGGGAGGATGTATAGCAATCAGCCCCAGCATTTT

D gene: TRBD1
clone size: few
J gene: TRBJ1-4
V gene: TRBV10-2
CDR3 protein: CASSEPAGGREKLFF
CDR3 DNA: TGCGCCAGCAGTGAACCGGCAGGGGGGCGTGAAAAACTGTTTTTT

D gene: NA
clone size: once
J gene: TRBJ1-4
V gene: TRBV7-6
CDR3 protein: CASSLSGNNEKLFF
CDR3 DNA: TGTGCCAGCAGCTTATCAGGGAATAATGAAAAACTGTTTTTT

D gene: TRBD2
clone size: NA
J gene: TRBJ2-5
V gene: TRBV5-1
CDR3 protein: CASSPTSVGRETQYF
CDR3 DNA: TGCGCCAGCAGCCCCACTAGCGTGGGTCGTGAGACCCAGTACTTC

D gene: TRBD1
clone size: NA
J gene: TRBJ1-2
V gene: TRBV6-6
CDR3 protein: CASSYSGTGGRGYTF
CDR3 DNA: TGTGCCAGCAGTTACTCCGGGACAGGGGGCCGAGGCTACACCTTC

D gene: NA
clone size: many
J gene: TRBJ2-2
V gene: TRBV12-3/TRBV12-4
CDR3 protein: CASSINTGELFF
CDR3 DNA: TGTGCCAGCAGTATAAACACCGGGGAGCTGTTTTTT

D gene: TRBD1
clone size: many
J gene: TRBJ2-7
V gene: TRBV29-1
CDR3 protein: CSVAGTGGAEQYF
CDR3 DNA: TGCAGCGTAGCCGGGACAGGGGGGGCGGAGCAGTACTTC

D gene: NA
clone size: NA
J gene: TRBJ2-1
V gene: TRBV9
CDR3 protein: CASSVTSREQFF
CDR3 DNA: TGTGCCAGCAGCGTTACCAGCCGGGAGCAGTTCTTC

D gene: NA
clone size: many
J gene: TRBJ1-2
V gene: TRBV2
CDR3 protein: CASSGGGYGYTF
CDR3 DNA: TGTGCCAGCAGCGGGGGGGGCTATGGCTACACCTTC

D gene: TRBD1
clone size: NA
J gene: TRBJ1-4
V gene: TRBV30
CDR3 protein: CAWSFRDRMEKLFF
CDR3 DNA: TGTGCCTGGAGTTTCCGGGACAGGATGGAAAAACTGTTTTTT

D gene: NA
clone size: many
J gene: TRBJ1-1
V gene: TRBV18
CDR3 protein: CASSPRSIWGAAEAFF
CDR3 DNA: TGTGCCAGCTCACCACGGAGTATTTGGGGGGCGGCTGAAGCTTTCTTT

D gene: TRBD1
clone size: many
J gene: TRBJ1-6
V gene: TRBV7-8
CDR3 protein: CASSLLDRPDNSPLHF
CDR3 DNA: TGTGCCAGCAGCTTATTGGACAGGCCCGATAATTCACCCCTCCACTTT

D gene: TRBD1
clone size: NA
J gene: TRBJ2-5
V gene: TRBV11-2
CDR3 protein: CASSLGQGALKETQYF
CDR3 DNA: TGTGCCAGCAGCCTAGGACAGGGGGCGCTAAAAGAGACCCAGTACTTC

D gene: TRBD2
clone size: many
J gene: TRBJ2-7
V gene: TRBV10-3
CDR3 protein: CAISPLAGVTSEQYF
CDR3 DNA: TGTGCCATCAGTCCCCTAGCGGGAGTTACATCCGAGCAGTACTTC

D gene: NA
clone size: many
J gene: TRBJ2-1
V gene: TRBV2
CDR3 protein: CASRRGPINEQFF
CDR3 DNA: TGTGCCAGCAGGAGGGGACCCATCAATGAGCAGTTCTTC

D gene: TRBD1
clone size: NA
J gene: TRBJ1-2
V gene: TRBV18
CDR3 protein: CASSPRDRVNYGYTF
CDR3 DNA: TGTGCCAGCTCACCCCGGGACAGAGTTAACTATGGCTACACCTTC

D gene: TRBD2
clone size: NA
J gene: TRBJ2-1
V gene: TRBV19
CDR3 protein: CASIPSGLASYNEQFF
CDR3 DNA: TGTGCCAGTATTCCCTCCGGACTAGCCTCCTACAATGAGCAGTTCTTC

D gene: TRBD1
clone size: NA
J gene: TRBJ1-2
V gene: TRBV12-3/TRBV12-4
CDR3 protein: CASTRTGGSGGYTF
CDR3 DNA: TGTGCCAGCACCCGGACAGGGGGCAGCGGTGGCTACACCTTC

D gene: NA
clone size: many
J gene: TRBJ2-1
V gene: TRBV12-5
CDR3 protein: CASDREGYEQFF
CDR3 DNA: TGTGCTAGTGACAGGGAGGGCTATGAGCAGTTCTTC

D gene: TRBD2
clone size: many
J gene: TRBJ2-7
V gene: TRBV12-3/TRBV12-4
CDR3 protein: CASRAGGDRYEQYF
CDR3 DNA: TGTGCCAGCAGAGCCGGGGGGGACCGCTACGAGCAGTACTTC

D gene: TRBD2
clone size: many
J gene: TRBJ2-7
V gene: TRBV6-1
CDR3 protein: CASNLAGLGYEQYF
CDR3 DNA: TGTGCCAGCAATCTTGCGGGACTAGGCTACGAGCAGTACTTC

D gene: NA
clone size: many
J gene: TRBJ1-5
V gene: TRBV27
CDR3 protein: CASRRARDQPQHF
CDR3 DNA: TGTGCCAGCCGACGGGCTAGGGATCAGCCCCAGCATTTT

D gene: TRBD2
clone size: few
J gene: TRBJ2-1
V gene: TRBV20-1
CDR3 protein: CSARDHSSSSGNTNGQFF
CDR3 DNA: TGCAGTGCTAGAGATCATTCCTCGTCCAGCGGGAACACTAATGGGCAGTTCTTC